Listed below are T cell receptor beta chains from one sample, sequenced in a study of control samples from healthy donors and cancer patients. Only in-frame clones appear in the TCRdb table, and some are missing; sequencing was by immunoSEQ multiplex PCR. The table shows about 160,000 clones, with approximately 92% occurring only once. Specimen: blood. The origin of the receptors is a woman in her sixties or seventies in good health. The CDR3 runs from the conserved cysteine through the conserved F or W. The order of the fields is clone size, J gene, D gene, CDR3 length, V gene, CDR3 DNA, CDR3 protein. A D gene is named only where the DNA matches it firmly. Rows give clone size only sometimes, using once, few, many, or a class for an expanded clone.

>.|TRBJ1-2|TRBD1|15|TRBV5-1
TGCGCCAGCAGCTTGTTTCTCGGCGACAGGGGAGGCTACACCTTC
CASSLFLGDRGGYTF
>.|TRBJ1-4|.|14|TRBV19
TGTGCCAGTAGTTCGTCCTTTTCTAATGAAAAACTGTTTTTT
CASSSSFSNEKLFF
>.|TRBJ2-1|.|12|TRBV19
TGTGCCAGTACGGGGACCTACAATGAGCAGTTCTTC
CASTGTYNEQFF
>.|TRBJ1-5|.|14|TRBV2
TGTGCCAGCACCCTACAAGGGGGGAATCAGCCCCAGCATTTT
CASTLQGGNQPQHF
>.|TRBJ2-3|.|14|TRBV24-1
TGTGCCACCAGTGATTCAGGGAGCACAGATACGCAGTATTTT
CATSDSGSTDTQYF
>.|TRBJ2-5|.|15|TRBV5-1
TGCGCCAGCAGCTTGGTTGTCGGGGTACAAGAGACCCAGTACTTC
CASSLVVGVQETQYF
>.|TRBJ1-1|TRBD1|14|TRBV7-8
TGTGCCAGCAGCTTTAGGGGGCTGGGCACTGAAGCTTTCTTT
CASSFRGLGTEAFF
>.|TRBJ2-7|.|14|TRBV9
TGTGCCAGCAGCTCAATTGGGAAACTCTACGAGCAGTACTTC
CASSSIGKLYEQYF
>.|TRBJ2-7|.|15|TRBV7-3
TGTGCCAGCAGCTTAAGGGCAGGGACCGACTACGAGCAGTACTTC
CASSLRAGTDYEQYF
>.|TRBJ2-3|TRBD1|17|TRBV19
TGTGCCAGTAGTATAGACGGGGACAGGCTATACACAGATACGCAGTATTTT
CASSIDGDRLYTDTQYF
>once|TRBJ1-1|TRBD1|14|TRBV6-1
TGTGCCAGCAGTGAATTATGGGGACAGACTGAAGCTTTCTTT
CASSELWGQTEAFF
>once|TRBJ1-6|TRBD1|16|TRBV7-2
TGTGCCAGCAGCTTATTTTGGACAGGGGGCGTCTCACCCCTCCACTTT
CASSLFWTGGVSPLHF
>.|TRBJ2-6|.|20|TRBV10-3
TGTGCCATCAGTGAGTCGATTCTATCAGGTGGAACATCTGGGGCCAACGTCCTGACTTTC
CAISESILSGGTSGANVLTF
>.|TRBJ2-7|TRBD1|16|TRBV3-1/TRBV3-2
TGTGCCAGCAGCCAATATCAATGGGACAGGGCATACGAGCAGTACTTC
CASSQYQWDRAYEQYF
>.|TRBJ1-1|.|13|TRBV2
TGTGCCAGCATTCCCGACCGGCACACTGAAGCTTTCTTT
CASIPDRHTEAFF
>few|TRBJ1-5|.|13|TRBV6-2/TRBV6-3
TGTGCCAGCAGTTCTACCCAAATTCAGCCCCAGCATTTT
CASSSTQIQPQHF
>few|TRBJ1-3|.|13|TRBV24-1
TGTGCCACCAGTGATTCCTCTGGAAACACCATATATTTT
CATSDSSGNTIYF
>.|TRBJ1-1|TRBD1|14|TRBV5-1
TGCGCCAGCAGCCATGGGACAGTAAACACTGAAGCTTTCTTT
CASSHGTVNTEAFF
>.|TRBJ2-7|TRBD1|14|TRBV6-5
TGTGCCAGCAGCCCCAGGGACAGATCCTACGAGCAGTACTTC
CASSPRDRSYEQYF
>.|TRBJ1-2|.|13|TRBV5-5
TGTGCCAGCAGCTTGGCCGTTAACTATGGCTACACCTTC
CASSLAVNYGYTF
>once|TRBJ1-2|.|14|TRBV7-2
TGTGCCAGCAGCACCCCGGGAGACATGGGGGGCTACACCTTC
CASSTPGDMGGYTF
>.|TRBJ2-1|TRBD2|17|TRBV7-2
TGTGCCAGCAGCTTAGTTCTAGGCGGGGGGGTCGTCAATGAGCAGTTCTTC
CASSLVLGGGVVNEQFF
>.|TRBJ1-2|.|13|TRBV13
TGTGCCAGCAGCTTAAATCCAGCCTATGGCTACACCTTC
CASSLNPAYGYTF
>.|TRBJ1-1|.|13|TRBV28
TGTGCCAGCAGTGCAGGGGAAGGCACTGAAGCTTTCTTT
CASSAGEGTEAFF
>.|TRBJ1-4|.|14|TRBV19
TGTGCCAGTAGGGCAAGGGCAACTAATGAAAAACTGTTTTTT
CASRARATNEKLFF
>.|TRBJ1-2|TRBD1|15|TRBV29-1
TGCAGCGTTTTTCATCCGGACAGGACCGGAGCTGGCTACACCTTC
CSVFHPDRTGAGYTF
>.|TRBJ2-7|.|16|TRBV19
TGTGCCAGTAGTATATCCTGGGGGCAGGGCACCTACGAGCAGTACTTC
CASSISWGQGTYEQYF
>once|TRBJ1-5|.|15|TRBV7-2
TGTGCCAGTACCCAGGACGGAGCAGGAAATCAGCCCCAGCATTTT
CASTQDGAGNQPQHF
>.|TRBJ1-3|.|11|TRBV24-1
TGTGCCACCAGTGCCGGAAACACCATATATTTT
CATSAGNTIYF
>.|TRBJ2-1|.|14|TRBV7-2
TGTGCCAGCAGCTTAGCGGGGGAATACAATGAGCAGTTCTTC
CASSLAGEYNEQFF
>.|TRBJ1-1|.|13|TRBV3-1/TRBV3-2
TGTGCCAGCAGCCAAACCATGAGCACTGAAGCTTTCTTT
CASSQTMSTEAFF
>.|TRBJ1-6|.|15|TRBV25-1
TGTGCCAGCAGTGAATCCCGGGGGTACAATTCACCCCTCCACTTT
CASSESRGYNSPLHF
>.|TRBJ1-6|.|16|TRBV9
TGTGCCAGCAGCGTAGGTTTAGAACAGGGCCATTCACCCCTCCACTTT
CASSVGLEQGHSPLHF
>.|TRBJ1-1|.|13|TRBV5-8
TGTGCCAGCAGTTCACAGGGACGAACTGAAGCTTTCTTT
CASSSQGRTEAFF
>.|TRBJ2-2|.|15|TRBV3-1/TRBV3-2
TGTGCCAGCAGCCAAGATCATTCGAACACCGGGGAGCTGTTTTTT
CASSQDHSNTGELFF
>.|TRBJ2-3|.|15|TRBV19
TGTGCCAGTGGGGCCCAAACCTACAACACAGATACGCAGTATTTT
CASGAQTYNTDTQYF
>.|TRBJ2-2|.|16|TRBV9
TGTGCCAGCAGCGTAGTCTCTGGTGGGAACACCGGGGAGCTGTTTTTT
CASSVVSGGNTGELFF
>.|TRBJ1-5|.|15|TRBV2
TGTGCCAGCAGTGAATTTGCAGGCCGCAATCAGCCCCAGCATTTT
CASSEFAGRNQPQHF
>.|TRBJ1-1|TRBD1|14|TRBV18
TGTGCCAGCTCACTTCGGACAGGGGACACTGAAGCTTTCTTT
CASSLRTGDTEAFF
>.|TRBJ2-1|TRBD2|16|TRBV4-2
TGTGCCAGCAGCCTTCATATGGGACTAGCGGGGTATGAGCAGTTCTTC
CASSLHMGLAGYEQFF
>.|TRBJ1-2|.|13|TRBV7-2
TGTGCCAGCAGCTCGAAAGCTAACTATGGCTACACCTTC
CASSSKANYGYTF